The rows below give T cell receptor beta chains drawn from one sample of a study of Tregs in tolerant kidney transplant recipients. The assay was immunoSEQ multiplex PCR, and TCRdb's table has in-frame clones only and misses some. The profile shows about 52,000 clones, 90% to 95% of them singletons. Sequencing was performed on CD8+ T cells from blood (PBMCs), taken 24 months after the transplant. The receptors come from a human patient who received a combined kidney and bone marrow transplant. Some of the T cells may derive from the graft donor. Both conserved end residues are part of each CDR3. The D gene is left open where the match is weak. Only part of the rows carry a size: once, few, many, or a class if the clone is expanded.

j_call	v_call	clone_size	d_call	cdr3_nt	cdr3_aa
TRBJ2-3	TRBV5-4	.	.	TGTGCCAGCAGCTTGTCTAGCTTCGATACGCAGTATTTT	CASSLSSFDTQYF
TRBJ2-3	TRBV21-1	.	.	TGTGCCAGCAGCAAAGCAGGCGGCAGGGGGTGGGCAGATACGCAGTATTTT	CASSKAGGRGWADTQYF
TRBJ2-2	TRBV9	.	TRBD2	TGTGCCAGCAGCCCCGGGGGGGCCCCCTTTCCTCACACCGGGGAGCTGTTTTTT	CASSPGGAPFPHTGELFF
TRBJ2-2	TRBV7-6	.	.	TGTGCCAGCAGCTTAGTCGGGAGGGAGCTGTTTTTT	CASSLVGRELFF
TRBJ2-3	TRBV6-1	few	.	TGTGCCAGCAGCCACAGGGAGACACACACAGATACGCAGTATTTT	CASSHRETHTDTQYF
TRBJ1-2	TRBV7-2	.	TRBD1	TGTGCCAGCAGCTTATTTTCGGACAGGTCTTACTATGGCTACACCTTC	CASSLFSDRSYYGYTF
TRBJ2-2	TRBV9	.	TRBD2	TGTGCCAGCAGCCCGCGACTAGCGGCAAACACCGGGGAGCTGTTTTTT	CASSPRLAANTGELFF
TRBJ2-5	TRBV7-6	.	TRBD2	TGTGCCAGCAGCTTGTCCGGGACTAGCGGACCCCTTGGGACCCAGTACTTC	CASSLSGTSGPLGTQYF
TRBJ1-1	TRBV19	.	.	TGTGCCAGTAGTTTAGGGCCTTACACTGAAGCTTTCTTT	CASSLGPYTEAFF
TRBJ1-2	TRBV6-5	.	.	TGTGCCTCCCGAGGAGAGGTTGGCTACACCTTC	CASRGEVGYTF
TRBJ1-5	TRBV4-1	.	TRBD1	TGCGCCAGCAGCCGAGGACAGGGATATCAGCCCCAGCATTTT	CASSRGQGYQPQHF
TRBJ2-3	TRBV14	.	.	TGTGCCAGCAGCCAACTAGGAGATACGCAGTATTTT	CASSQLGDTQYF
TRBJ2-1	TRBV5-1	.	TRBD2	TGCGCCAGCAGCTTTCCGGGGGGGCCTCGAAATGAGCAGTTCTTC	CASSFPGGPRNEQFF
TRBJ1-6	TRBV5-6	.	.	TGTGCCAGCAGCTTGGGGGGAGGGGGTTCACCCCTCCACTTT	CASSLGGGGSPLHF
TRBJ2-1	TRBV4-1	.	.	TGCGCCAGCAGCCAAGATCTTAAAGGGGTACATGAGCAGTTCTTC	CASSQDLKGVHEQFF
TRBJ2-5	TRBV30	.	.	TGTGCCTGGAGTGTAGCGGAGAATCTGCAAGAGACCCAGTACTTC	CAWSVAENLQETQYF
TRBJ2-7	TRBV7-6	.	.	TGTGCCAGCAGCTTAGCGCCTATATTGGAGTCTACCCGGCTCGACTTC	CASSLAPILESTRLDF
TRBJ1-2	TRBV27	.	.	TGTGCCAGCAGTCCAGGGTCGATGTCGTATGGCTACACCTTC	CASSPGSMSYGYTF
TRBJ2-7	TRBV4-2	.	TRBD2	TGTGCCAGCAGCCAAGAAGCGGGGGGGCTTTACGAGCAGTACTTC	CASSQEAGGLYEQYF
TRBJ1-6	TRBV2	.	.	TGTGCCATAAAGCCAGGGTTAAATTCACCCCTCCACTTT	CAIKPGLNSPLHF
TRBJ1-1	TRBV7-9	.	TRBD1	TGTGCCAGCAGCTCAGACAGGGACACTGAAGCTTTCTTT	CASSSDRDTEAFF
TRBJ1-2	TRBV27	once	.	TGTGCCAGCAGTTTAGTTAGCTATGGCTACACCTTC	CASSLVSYGYTF
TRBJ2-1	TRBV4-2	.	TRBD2	TGTGCCAGCAGCCAGGATACGCGGGGGGTATACAATGAGCAGTTCTTC	CASSQDTRGVYNEQFF
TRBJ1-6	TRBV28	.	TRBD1	TGTGCCAGCAGTTTACTGGGACAGGGGCCTTTGAGTGGTTCACCCCTCCACTTT	CASSLLGQGPLSGSPLHF
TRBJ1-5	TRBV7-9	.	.	TGTGCCAGCAGGTCAGGGTACGTCGGCAATCAGCCCCAGCATTTT	CASRSGYVGNQPQHF
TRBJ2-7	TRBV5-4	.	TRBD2	TGTGCCAGCAGCTTAGAGCGGGACTCCTACGAGCAGTACTTC	CASSLERDSYEQYF
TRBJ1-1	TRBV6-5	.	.	TGTGCCAGCTGGGGGGGGGCGAACACTGAAGCTTTCTTT	CASWGGANTEAFF
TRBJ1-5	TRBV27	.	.	TGTGCCAGCAGTTTATCGGCGGGGAATCAGCCCCAGCATTTT	CASSLSAGNQPQHF
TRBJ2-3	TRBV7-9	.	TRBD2	TGTGCCGGGGGACTAGCGGGAGGCCGAAACACAGATACGCAGTATTTT	CAGGLAGGRNTDTQYF
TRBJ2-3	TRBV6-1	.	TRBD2	TGTGCCAGCAGTGACCTGACTAGCGGGGGGGTTCGCACAGATACGCAGTATTTT	CASSDLTSGGVRTDTQYF
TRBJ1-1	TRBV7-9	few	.	TGTGCCAGCAGCTTATATCTGAACACTGAAGCTTTCTTT	CASSLYLNTEAFF
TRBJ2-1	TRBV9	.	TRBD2	TGTGCCAGCAGCGTAACGGGGTCTGGACTAGCATCCTACAATGAGCAGTTCTTC	CASSVTGSGLASYNEQFF
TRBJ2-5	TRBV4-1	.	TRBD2	TGCGCCAGCAGCCCTCGGACTAGCGGGGCCGAGACCCAGTACTTC	CASSPRTSGAETQYF
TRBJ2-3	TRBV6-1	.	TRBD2	TGTGCCAGCAGTGAAGAAGTAGCGGGAGGGTCCATGGTGACGCAGTATTTT	CASSEEVAGGSMVTQYF
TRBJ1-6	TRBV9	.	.	TGTGCCAGCAGCGTAGAGGGGTCCCCCCTAAATTCACCCCTCCACTTT	CASSVEGSPLNSPLHF
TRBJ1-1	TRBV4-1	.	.	TGCGCCAGCAGCTTGCGGCAGGGCCAGAACACTGAAGCTTTCTTT	CASSLRQGQNTEAFF
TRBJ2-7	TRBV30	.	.	TGTGCCTGGAGCCCCGGACGCGGGGATCAGTACGAGCAGTACTTC	CAWSPGRGDQYEQYF
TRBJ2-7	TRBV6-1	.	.	TGTGCCAGCAGTGCCCCAGATGGGCTGCACTCCTACGAGCAGTACTTC	CASSAPDGLHSYEQYF
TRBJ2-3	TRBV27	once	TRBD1	TGTGCCAGCAGTTTCCGGGACAGGGAATTGGATACGCAGTATTTT	CASSFRDRELDTQYF
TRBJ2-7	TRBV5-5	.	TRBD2	TGTGCCAGCAGCGGTCTAGCGGGAGACTCCTACGAGCAGTACTTC	CASSGLAGDSYEQYF
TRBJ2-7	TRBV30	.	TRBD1	TGTGCCTGGAGTGTAGGGGACAGCTACGAGCAGTACTTC	CAWSVGDSYEQYF
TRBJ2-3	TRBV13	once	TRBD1	TGTGCCAGCAGCTTAAGGACAGGGGGCACAGATACGCAGTATTTT	CASSLRTGGTDTQYF
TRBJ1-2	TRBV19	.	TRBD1	TGTGCCAGTAGTATCGGTGACAGGGGGCGCGATGGCTACACCTTC	CASSIGDRGRDGYTF
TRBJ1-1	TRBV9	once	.	TGTGCCAGCAGCGCCATGAACACTGAAGCTTTCTTT	CASSAMNTEAFF
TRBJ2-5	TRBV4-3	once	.	TGCGCCAGCAGCCAAGGGGGGGGCGCGGGAGAGACCCAGTACTTC	CASSQGGGAGETQYF
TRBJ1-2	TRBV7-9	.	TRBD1	TGTGCCAGCAGCTTAAGACCGGGACAGGGAAGTAACTATGGCTACACCTTC	CASSLRPGQGSNYGYTF